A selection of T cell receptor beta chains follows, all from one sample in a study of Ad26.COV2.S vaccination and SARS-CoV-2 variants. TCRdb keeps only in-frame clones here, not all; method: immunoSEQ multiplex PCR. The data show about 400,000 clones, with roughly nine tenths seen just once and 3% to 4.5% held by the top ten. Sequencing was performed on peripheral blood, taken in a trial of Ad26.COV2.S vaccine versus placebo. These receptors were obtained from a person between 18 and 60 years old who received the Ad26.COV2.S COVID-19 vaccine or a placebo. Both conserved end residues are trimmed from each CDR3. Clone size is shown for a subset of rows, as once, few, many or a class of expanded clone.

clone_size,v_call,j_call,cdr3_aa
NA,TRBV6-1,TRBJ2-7,ASSEDLSYEQY
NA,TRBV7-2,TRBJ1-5,ASSPDRGGNQPQH
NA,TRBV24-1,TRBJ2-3,ATSDRLNTQY
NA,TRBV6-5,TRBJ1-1,ASVAPGGTEAF
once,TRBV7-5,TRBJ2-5,VRSRGGQETQY
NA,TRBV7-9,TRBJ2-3,ASSSPGSPSTDTQY
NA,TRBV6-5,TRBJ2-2,ASSYSIGETGELF
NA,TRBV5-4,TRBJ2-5,ASSLAGGPQETQY
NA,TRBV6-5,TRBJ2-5,ASSYSASGRETQY
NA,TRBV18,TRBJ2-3,ASSGDRATADTQY
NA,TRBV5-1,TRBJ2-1,ASSLGGRYNEQF
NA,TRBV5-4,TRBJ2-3,ASSLRGGRQDTQY
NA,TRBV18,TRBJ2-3,ASSPLVEDTQY
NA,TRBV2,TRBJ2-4,ASSEALSSDWSKNIQY
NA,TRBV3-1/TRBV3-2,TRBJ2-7,ASGQGYEQY
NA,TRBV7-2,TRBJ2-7,ASSFGSSGSWEQY
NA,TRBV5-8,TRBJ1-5,ASSFAAMAGGQPQH
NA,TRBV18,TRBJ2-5,ASSPPRRGY
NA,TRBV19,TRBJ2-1,ASSLGVSYNEQF
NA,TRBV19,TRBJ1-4,ASSIGGRNEKLF
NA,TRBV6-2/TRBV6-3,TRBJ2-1,ASSYSGVSSYNEQF
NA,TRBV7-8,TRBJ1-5,ASSSGGYSNQPQH
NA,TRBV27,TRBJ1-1,ASSFFSGSGTEAF
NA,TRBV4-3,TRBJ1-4,ASSLAQGSGKLF